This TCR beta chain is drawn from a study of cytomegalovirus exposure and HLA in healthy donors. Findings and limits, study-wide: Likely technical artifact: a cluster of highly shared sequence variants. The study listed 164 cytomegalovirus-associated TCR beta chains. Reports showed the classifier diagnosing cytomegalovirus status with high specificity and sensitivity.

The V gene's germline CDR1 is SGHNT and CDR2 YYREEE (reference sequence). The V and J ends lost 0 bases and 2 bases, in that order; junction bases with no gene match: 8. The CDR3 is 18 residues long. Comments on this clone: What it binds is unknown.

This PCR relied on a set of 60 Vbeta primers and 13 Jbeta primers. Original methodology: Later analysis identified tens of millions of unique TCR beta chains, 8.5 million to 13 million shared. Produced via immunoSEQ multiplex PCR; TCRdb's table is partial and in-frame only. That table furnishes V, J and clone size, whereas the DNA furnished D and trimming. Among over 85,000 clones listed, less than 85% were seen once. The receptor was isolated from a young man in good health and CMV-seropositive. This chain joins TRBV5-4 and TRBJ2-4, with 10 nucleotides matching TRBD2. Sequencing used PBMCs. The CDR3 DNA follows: TGTGCCAGCAGCTTGGAAGCGGGGGGGCCCGGACCCAAAAACATTCAGTACTTC. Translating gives CASSLEAGGPGPKNIQYF.